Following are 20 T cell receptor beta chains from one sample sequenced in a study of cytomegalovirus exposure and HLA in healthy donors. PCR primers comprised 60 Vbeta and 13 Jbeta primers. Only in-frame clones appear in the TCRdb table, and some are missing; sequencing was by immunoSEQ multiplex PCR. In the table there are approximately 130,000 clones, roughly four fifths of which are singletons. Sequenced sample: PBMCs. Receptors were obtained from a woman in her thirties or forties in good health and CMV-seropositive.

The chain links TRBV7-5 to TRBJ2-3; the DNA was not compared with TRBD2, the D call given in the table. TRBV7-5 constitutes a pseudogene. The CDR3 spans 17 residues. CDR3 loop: CARSLGPRDFYTDTQYF. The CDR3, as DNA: TGTGCCAGAAGCTTAGGGCCTCGGGACTTCTACACAGATACGCAGTATTTT.

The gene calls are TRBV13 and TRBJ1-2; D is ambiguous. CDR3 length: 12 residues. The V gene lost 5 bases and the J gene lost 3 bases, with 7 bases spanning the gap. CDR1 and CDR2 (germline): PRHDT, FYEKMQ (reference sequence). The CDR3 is CASSLLDYGYTF. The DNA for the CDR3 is TGTGCCAGCAGCCTCCTTGACTATGGCTACACCTTC.

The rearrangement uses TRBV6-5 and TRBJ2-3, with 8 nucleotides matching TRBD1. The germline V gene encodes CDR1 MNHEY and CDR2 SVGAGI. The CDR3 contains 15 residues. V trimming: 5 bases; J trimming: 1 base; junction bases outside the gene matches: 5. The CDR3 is CASSLGQGGTDTQYF. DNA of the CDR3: TGTGCCAGCAGTCTCGGACAGGGTGGCACAGATACGCAGTATTTT.

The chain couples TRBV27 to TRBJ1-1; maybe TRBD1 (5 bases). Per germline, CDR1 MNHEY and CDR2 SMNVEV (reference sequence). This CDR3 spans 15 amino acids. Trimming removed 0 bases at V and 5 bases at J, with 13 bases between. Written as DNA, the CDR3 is TGTGCCAGCAGTTTATCGGGAAGGGGAGGGACTGAAGCTTTCTTT. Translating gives CASSLSGRGGTEAFF.

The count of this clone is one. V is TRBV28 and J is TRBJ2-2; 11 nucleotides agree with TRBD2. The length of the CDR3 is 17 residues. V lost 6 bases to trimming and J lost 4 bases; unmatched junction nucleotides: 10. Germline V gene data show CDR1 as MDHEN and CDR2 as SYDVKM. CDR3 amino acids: CASRSRTSGRTTGELFF. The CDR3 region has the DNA TGTGCCAGCAGGTCCCGAACTAGCGGGAGAACCACCGGGGAGCTGTTTTTT.

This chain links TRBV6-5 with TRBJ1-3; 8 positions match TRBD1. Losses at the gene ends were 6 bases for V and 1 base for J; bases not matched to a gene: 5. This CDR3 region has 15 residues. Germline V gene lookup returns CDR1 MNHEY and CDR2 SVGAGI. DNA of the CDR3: TGTGCCAGCAGCCTACAGGGGGATTCTGGAAACACCATATATTTT. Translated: CASSLQGDSGNTIYF.

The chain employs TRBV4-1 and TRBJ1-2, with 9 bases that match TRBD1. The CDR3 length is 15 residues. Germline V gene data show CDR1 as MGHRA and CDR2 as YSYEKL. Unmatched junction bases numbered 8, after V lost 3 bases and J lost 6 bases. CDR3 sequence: CASSQMDRGLNGYTF. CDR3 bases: TGCGCCAGCAGCCAGATGGACAGGGGATTGAATGGCTACACCTTC.

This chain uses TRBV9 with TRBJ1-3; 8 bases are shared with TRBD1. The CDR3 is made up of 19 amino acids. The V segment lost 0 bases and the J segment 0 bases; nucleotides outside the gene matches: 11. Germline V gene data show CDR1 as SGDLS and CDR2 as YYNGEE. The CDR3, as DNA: TGTGCCAGCAGCGTAGCCCCCTACAGGGGGGCCAGCTCTGGAAACACCATATATTTT. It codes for CASSVAPYRGASSGNTIYF.

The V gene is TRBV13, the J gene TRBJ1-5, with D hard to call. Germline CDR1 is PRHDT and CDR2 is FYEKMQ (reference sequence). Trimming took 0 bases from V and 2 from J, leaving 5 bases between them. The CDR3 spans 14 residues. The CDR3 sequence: CASSLGLGNQPQHF. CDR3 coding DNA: TGTGCCAGCAGCTTAGGTCTCGGCAATCAGCCCCAGCATTTT.

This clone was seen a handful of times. DNA of the CDR3: TGCGCCAGCAGCCTAGGACTAGCGGGAGGGCCGACAGATACGCAGTATTTT. Amino acid sequence: CASSLGLAGGPTDTQYF. The gene calls are TRBV4-1 and TRBJ2-3; 15 nucleotides align to TRBD2. With V trimmed by 4 bases and J by 3 bases, 5 bases remained unmatched. The V gene's germline CDR1 is MGHRA and CDR2 YSYEKL. The length of the CDR3 is 17 residues.

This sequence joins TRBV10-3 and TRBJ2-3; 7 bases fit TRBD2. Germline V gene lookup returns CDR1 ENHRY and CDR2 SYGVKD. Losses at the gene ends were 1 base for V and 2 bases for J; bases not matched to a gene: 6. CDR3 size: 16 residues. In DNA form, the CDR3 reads TGTGCCATCAGTGAGTTTTGGCGGGAGATCACAGATACGCAGTATTTT. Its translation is CAISEFWREITDTQYF.

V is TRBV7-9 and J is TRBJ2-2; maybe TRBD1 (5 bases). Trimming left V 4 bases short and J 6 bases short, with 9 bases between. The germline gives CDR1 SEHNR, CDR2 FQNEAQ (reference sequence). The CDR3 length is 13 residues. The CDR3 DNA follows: TGTGCCAGCAGCTCCAGGGTTTCCGGGGAGCTGTTTTTT. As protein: CASSSRVSGELFF.

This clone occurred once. This CDR3 is CASSDWDLKTQYF. The CDR3 nucleotides are TGTGCCAGCAGTGACTGGGACTTGAAGACCCAGTACTTC. The chain uses TRBV6-1 and TRBJ2-5; the D gene is possibly TRBD2 (6 bases). The ends were cut back, 3 bases at V and 6 bases at J, with 11 bases in the middle. This CDR3 is 13 amino acids long. Germline assignment: CDR1 MNHNS and CDR2 SASEGT.

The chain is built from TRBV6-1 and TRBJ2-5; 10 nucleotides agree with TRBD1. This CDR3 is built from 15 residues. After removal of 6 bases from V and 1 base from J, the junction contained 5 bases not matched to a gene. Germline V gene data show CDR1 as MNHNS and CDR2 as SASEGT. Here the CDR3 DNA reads TGTGCCAGCAGCCAGAGACAGGGGGCCCAAGAGACCCAGTACTTC. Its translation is CASSQRQGAQETQYF.

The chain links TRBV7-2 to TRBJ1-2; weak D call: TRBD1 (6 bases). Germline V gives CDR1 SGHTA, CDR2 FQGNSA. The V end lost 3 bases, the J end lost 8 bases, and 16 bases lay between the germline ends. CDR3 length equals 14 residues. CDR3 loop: CASSLDSNLRGYTF. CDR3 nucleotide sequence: TGTGCCAGCAGCTTGGACAGCAACCTGCGCGGCTACACCTTC.

The CDR3 region has the DNA TGCGCCAGCAGCTTTAACAGGGAAGTCTACGAGCAGTACTTC. Protein: CASSFNREVYEQYF. V gene TRBV5-1 combines with J gene TRBJ2-7; weak D call: TRBD1 (6 bases). The CDR3 loop spans 14 amino acids. V lost 2 bases and J lost 3, with 12 bases in between. Germline assignment: CDR1 SGHRS and CDR2 YFSETQ.

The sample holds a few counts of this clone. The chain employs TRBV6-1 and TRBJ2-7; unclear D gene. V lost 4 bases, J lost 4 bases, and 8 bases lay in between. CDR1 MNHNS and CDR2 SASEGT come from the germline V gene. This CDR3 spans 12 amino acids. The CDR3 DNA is TGTGCCAGCAGTGCCAGTAATTACGAGCAGTACTTC. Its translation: CASSASNYEQYF.

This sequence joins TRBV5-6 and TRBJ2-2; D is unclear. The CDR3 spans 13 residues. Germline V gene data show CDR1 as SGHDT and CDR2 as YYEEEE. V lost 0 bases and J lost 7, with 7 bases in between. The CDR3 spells CASSLAGVGELFF. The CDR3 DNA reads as TGTGCCAGCAGCTTGGCCGGAGTCGGGGAGCTGTTTTTT.

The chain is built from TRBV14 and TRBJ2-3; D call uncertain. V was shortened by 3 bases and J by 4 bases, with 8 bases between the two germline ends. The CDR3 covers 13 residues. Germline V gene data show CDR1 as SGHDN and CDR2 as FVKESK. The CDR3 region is CASSHGLPDTQYF. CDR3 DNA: TGTGCCAGCAGCCATGGCTTACCAGATACGCAGTATTTT.

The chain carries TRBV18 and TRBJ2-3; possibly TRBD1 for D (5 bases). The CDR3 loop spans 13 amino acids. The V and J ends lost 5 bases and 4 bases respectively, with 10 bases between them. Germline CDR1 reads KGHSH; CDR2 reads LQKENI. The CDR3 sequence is CASSAPGSDTQYF. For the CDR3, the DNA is TGTGCCAGCTCAGCCCCAGGGTCAGATACGCAGTATTTT.